Listed below are T cell receptor beta chains from one sample, sequenced in a study of post-analysis software for immune sequencing data. TCRdb recomputed calls from the PCR reads with MiXCR, one row per CDR3 protein. The sample contains around 700,000 distinct CDR3 sequences, approximately 60% of which appear only once. What was sequenced was blood. These receptor sequences come from a girl aged 2-15 years with multiple sclerosis. CDR3s include the opening cysteine and the closing phenylalanine or tryptophan. A D gene is named only where the DNA matches it firmly. Not all rows give a size; the values are once, few, many and, for expanded clones, a class.

TRBV18	NA	NA	TRBJ2-1	TGTGCCAGCTCACCAAGAGGGGTCCGGGGATCCTACAATGAGCAGTTCTTC	CASSPRGVRGSYNEQFF
TRBV20-1	TRBD2	NA	TRBJ2-3	TGCAGTGCTAGAGCGACGAGCGGGAGTATTGATACGCAGTATTTT	CSARATSGSIDTQYF
TRBV7-8	TRBD2	NA	TRBJ2-1	TGTGCCGGCAGCCATTGGACTAGCGGGCCCAATGAGCAGTTCTTC	CAGSHWTSGPNEQFF
TRBV10-1	TRBD1	NA	TRBJ2-4	TGCGCCAGCAGCCCCGGGACAGGGTACCAAAACATTCAGTACTTC	CASSPGTGYQNIQYF
TRBV24-1	TRBD2	NA	TRBJ2-3	TGCGCCACCAGTGATCTCCTAGCGGGGCCTTCGCAGTATTTT	CATSDLLAGPSQYF
TRBV5-1	NA	few	TRBJ2-3	TGCGCCAGCAGCTTGGGACAGTCAGGAGGTGGGGATACGCAGTATTTT	CASSLGQSGGGDTQYF
TRBV7-9	TRBD1	once	TRBJ1-1	TGTGCCAGCAGCTGGACAGGGGAAAATATAAAAGCGGACACTGAAGCTTTCTTT	CASSWTGENIKADTEAFF
TRBV7-3	NA	NA	TRBJ2-5	TGTGCCAGCAGCTTATCATTGATGGAGACCCAGTACTTC	CASSLSLMETQYF
TRBV27	TRBD2	NA	TRBJ2-7	TGTGCCAGCAGTTTAGCGGGGGGACACTACGAGCAGTACTTC	CASSLAGGHYEQYF
TRBV10-3	TRBD1	NA	TRBJ2-1	TGTGCCATCAGTGCTAACAGGGGGCTATACAATGAGCAGTTCTTC	CAISANRGLYNEQFF
TRBV15	NA	NA	TRBJ2-5	TGTGCCACCAGCCCGCGTTTGCCCCGAGCGACGAGAGAGACCCAGTACTTC	CATSPRLPRATRETQYF
TRBV2	NA	few	TRBJ2-3	TGTGCCAGTAGAGCGGCTAGCACAGATACGCAGTATTTT	CASRAASTDTQYF
TRBV29-1	TRBD1	NA	TRBJ2-7	TGCAGCGTGAGCGACAGGGGGCTTCTGTACGAGCAGTACTTC	CSVSDRGLLYEQYF
TRBV5-1	TRBD1	few	TRBJ2-1	TGCGCCAGCAGCTTGGGTACAGGGGTCTCCTACAATGAGCAGTTCTTC	CASSLGTGVSYNEQFF
TRBV6-2/TRBV6-3	NA	NA	TRBJ1-2	TGTGCCAACAACAAACAGGGAAACTATGGCTACACCTTC	CANNKQGNYGYTF
TRBV29-1	NA	NA	TRBJ2-1	TGCAGCGTTGGGGGTAGGGCAGGGCGGAATGAGCAGTTCTTC	CSVGGRAGRNEQFF
TRBV20-1	NA	NA	TRBJ1-1	TGCAGTGCCAGGACGGGGAGGAACACTGAAGCTTTCTTT	CSARTGRNTEAFF
TRBV5-6	TRBD2	NA	TRBJ2-1	TGTGCCAGCAGCTTGGGACCGGGACTAGCGGGAGACGGTGAGCAGTTCTTC	CASSLGPGLAGDGEQFF
TRBV12-3/TRBV12-4	NA	NA	TRBJ2-7	TGTGCCAGCAGTTTAAGTAGCGCACCCCACGAGCAGTACTTC	CASSLSSAPHEQYF
TRBV29-1	NA	NA	TRBJ2-3	TGCAGCGTTGAAGACAGGGTGGGCGATACGCAGTATTTT	CSVEDRVGDTQYF
TRBV9	TRBD2	few	TRBJ2-1	TGTGCCAGCAGCGTAGGAGCGGGAGGGCCGGTTGAGCAGTTCTTC	CASSVGAGGPVEQFF
TRBV5-1	TRBD2	NA	TRBJ2-1	TGCGCCAGCAGCGAAGGACTAGCGGGGTTGAGCTCCTACAATGAGCAGTTCTTC	CASSEGLAGLSSYNEQFF
TRBV4-2	NA	NA	TRBJ2-2	TGTGCCAGCAGCCAAGAGGGCGGCTACACCGGGGAGCTGTTTTTT	CASSQEGGYTGELFF
TRBV20-1	TRBD2	NA	TRBJ2-3	TGCAGTAGTAGCGGGAGGCGGACAGATACGCAGTATTTT	CSSSGRRTDTQYF
TRBV5-1	NA	NA	TRBJ2-3	TGCGCCAGCAGCTCGGGAGAGCCCGGTGATACGCAGTATTTT	CASSSGEPGDTQYF
TRBV18	NA	NA	TRBJ2-1	TGTGCCAGCTCCCCCATTCTGGCGACTGGCGAATACAATGAGCAGTTCTTC	CASSPILATGEYNEQFF
TRBV18	NA	NA	TRBJ2-7	TGTGCCAGCTCCCCCCTTTTTGGCTACGAGCAGTACTTC	CASSPLFGYEQYF
TRBV4-1	NA	NA	TRBJ2-1	TGCGCCAGCAGCCCCGCTTTAAATGAGCAGTTCTTC	CASSPALNEQFF
TRBV5-6	NA	few	TRBJ2-1	TGTGCCAGCAGCACCTCGGTAGCGGAGTTCTTC	CASSTSVAEFF